This T cell receptor (beta chain) came from a study of T cells after yellow fever vaccination. TCRdb re-called the 5' RACE reads with MiXCR, one entry per CDR3 protein. The table includes under 550,000 distinct CDR3 sequences, just over 20% detected once. Sequencing used PBMCs, obtained 21 days after the first yellow fever vaccination. The receptor comes from a man between 18 and 35 years old who received the YFV17D yellow fever vaccine.

CDR3 in DNA: TGTGCCAGCAGCGCCGGGACAGTCTCACTTTCTGGCGAGCAGTACTTC. This gives the protein CASSAGTVSLSGEQYF. This sequence joins TRBV9 and TRBJ2-7; 7 nucleotides match TRBD1. The V gene's germline CDR1 is SGDLS and CDR2 YYNGEE. The ends lost 3 bases at V and 6 bases at J; junction bases unmatched: 15. The CDR3 consists of 16 residues.